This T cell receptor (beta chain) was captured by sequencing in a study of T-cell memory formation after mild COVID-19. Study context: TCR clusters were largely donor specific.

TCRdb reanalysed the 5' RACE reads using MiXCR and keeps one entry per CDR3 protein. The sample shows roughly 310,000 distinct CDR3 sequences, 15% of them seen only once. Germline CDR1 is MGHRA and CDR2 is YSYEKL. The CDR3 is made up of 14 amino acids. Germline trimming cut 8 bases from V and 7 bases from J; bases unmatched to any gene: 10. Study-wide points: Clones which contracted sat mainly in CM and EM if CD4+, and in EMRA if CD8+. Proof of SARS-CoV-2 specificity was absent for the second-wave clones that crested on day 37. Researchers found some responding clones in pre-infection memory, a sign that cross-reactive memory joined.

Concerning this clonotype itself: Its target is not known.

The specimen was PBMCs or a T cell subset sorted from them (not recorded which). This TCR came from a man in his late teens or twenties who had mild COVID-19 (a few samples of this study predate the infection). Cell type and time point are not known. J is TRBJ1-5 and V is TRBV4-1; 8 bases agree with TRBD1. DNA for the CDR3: TGCGCCAGCGCCGACAGGGGTGCAAACCAGCCCCAGCATTTT. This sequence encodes CASADRGANQPQHF.